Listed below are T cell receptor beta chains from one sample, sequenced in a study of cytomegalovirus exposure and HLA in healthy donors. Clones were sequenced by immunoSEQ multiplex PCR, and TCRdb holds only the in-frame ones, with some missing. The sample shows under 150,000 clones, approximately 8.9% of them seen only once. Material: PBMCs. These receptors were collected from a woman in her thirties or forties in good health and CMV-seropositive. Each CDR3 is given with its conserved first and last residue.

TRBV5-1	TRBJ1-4	CASSLSEGVHEKLFF
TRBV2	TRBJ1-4	CASNERGAGEKLFF
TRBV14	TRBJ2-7	CASSQANRVYEQYF
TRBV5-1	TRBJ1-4	CASGRGFQANEKLFF
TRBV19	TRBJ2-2	CASKTEERGPTGELFF
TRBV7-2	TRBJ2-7	CASSKAPQQTSSYEQYF
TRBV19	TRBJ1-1	CASSIAGEAFF
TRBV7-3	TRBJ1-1	CASSLKGQGHTEAFF
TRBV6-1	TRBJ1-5	CASSEAGTGKQPQHF
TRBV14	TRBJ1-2	CASSHSGQDPRLAYGYTF
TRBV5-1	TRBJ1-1	CASSLNQVTEAFF
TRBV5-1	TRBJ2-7	CASSRTGTGDYEQYF
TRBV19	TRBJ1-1	CASTPLTGQDTEAFF
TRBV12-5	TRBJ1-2	CASGFLSDRNYGYTF
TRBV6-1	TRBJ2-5	CASSEYGAGGIQETQYF
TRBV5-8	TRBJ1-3	CASKQGNTIYF
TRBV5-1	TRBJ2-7	CASSFDLAAYEQYF
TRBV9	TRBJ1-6	CASSVVGGSGSPLHF
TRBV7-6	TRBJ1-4	CASSRDMNEKLFF
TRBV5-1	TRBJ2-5	CASSPGTSGGQETQYF
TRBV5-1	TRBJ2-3	CASSSGVLAGTDTQYF
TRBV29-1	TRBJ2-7	CSAQGPGIYEQYF
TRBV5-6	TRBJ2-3	CASSIHRGASTDTQYF
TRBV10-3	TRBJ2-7	CAISDLGPGGAYEQYF
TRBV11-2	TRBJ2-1	CASSSGTGKKGYTGNEQFF
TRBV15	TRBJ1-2	CATSRDKTGGGYTF
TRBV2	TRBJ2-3	CASSPLADTQYF
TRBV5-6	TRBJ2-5	CASSLGPGQGAQTQYF
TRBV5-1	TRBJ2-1	CASRGSGGTHNEQFF
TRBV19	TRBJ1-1	CASSIRRGQDFNTEAFF
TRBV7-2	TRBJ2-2	CASSSLAGANTGELFF
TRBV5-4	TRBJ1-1	CASSQETGVDTEAFF